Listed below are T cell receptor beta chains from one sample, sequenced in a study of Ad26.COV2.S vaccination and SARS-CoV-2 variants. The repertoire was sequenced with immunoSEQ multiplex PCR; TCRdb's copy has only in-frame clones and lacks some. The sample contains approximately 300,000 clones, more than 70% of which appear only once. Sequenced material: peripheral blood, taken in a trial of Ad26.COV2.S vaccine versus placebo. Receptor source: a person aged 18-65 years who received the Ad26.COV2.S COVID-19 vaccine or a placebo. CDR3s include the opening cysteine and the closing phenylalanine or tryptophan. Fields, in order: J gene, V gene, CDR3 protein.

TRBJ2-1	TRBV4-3	CASRGLADEQFF
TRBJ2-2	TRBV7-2	CASSLQGTQNTGELFF
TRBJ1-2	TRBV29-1	CSVEVQQGYGYTF
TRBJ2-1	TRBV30	CAWSRGLAVNEQFF
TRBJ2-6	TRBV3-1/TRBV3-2	CASSRWDSRSGANVLTF
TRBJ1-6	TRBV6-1	CASSETPDGRKSPLHF
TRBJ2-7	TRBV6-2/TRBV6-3	CASSRDIPYEQYF
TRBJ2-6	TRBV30	CAWSVTGANVLTF
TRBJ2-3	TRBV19	CASSIAGHTDTQYF
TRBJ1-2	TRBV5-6	CASSFYRGPWNYGYTF
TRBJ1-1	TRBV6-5	CASSYSGKTEAFF
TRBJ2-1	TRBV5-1	CASYTSGGTSYNEQFF
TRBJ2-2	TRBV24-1	CAISRGTGELFF
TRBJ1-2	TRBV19	CASSGQDRGVLNYGYTF
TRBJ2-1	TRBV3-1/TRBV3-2	CASSQAYGGAYRDPDEQFF
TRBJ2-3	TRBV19	CASSMSKLITDTQYF
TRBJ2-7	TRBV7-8	CASSFSGYEQYF
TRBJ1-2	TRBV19	CASSIDGPGGINYGYTF
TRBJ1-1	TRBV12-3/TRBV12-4	CASSFTGGPEAFF
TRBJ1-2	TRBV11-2	CASSPDSKGDGYTF
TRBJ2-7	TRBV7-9	CASSVGLRTYEQYF
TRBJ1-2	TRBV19	CASSGQNYGYTF
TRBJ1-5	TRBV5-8	CASSLTRDRGRQPQHF
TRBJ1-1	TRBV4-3	CASSQTGVMNTEAFF
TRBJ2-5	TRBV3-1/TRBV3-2	CASPADIGTSGAKFQETQYF
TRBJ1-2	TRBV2	CASSEWQVGGYTF
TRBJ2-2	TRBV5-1	CASSVTSGGTTGELFF
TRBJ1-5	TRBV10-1	CASPDQPQHF
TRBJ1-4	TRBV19	CASSLDGLSEKLFF
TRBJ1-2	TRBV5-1	CASSLIDSINYGYTF
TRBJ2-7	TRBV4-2	CASSQGGGGSGPYEQYF
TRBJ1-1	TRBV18	CASSPRTGGADTEAFF
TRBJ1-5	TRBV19	CASMGGTGQPQHF
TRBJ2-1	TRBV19	CASSLRTSGGAEQFF
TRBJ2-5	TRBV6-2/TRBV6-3	CASSYSGPGGSQETQYF
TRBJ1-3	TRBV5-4	CASSLHSSGNTIYF
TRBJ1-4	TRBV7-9	CASGRQMGEKLFF
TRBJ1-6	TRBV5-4	CASTPDRGSPLHF
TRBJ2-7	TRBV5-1	CASSLVAGVYEQYF
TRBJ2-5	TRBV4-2	CASSHPGLAGTQETQYF
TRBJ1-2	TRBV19	CASKSYGYTF
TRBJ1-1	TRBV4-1	CASSRTGMNTEAFF
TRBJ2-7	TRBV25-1	CASIRDSGYEQYF
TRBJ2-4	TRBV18	CASSRGQGAKNIQYF
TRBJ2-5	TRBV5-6	CASSLDGPWETQYF